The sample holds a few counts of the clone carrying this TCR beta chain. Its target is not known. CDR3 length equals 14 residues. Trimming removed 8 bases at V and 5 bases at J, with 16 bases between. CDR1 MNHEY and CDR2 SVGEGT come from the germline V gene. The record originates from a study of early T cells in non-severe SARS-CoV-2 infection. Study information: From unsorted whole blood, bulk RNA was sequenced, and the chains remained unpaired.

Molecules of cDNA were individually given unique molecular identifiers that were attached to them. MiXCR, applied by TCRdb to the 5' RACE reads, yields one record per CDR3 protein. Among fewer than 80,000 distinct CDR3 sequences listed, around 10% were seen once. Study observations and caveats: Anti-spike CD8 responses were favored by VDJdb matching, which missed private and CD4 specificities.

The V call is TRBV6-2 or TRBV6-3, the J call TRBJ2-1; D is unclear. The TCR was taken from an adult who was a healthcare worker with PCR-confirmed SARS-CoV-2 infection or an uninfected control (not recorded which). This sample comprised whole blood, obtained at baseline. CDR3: CASHRIGLHNEQFF. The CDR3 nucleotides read TGTGCCAGCCACAGAATAGGGCTGCACAATGAGCAGTTCTTC.